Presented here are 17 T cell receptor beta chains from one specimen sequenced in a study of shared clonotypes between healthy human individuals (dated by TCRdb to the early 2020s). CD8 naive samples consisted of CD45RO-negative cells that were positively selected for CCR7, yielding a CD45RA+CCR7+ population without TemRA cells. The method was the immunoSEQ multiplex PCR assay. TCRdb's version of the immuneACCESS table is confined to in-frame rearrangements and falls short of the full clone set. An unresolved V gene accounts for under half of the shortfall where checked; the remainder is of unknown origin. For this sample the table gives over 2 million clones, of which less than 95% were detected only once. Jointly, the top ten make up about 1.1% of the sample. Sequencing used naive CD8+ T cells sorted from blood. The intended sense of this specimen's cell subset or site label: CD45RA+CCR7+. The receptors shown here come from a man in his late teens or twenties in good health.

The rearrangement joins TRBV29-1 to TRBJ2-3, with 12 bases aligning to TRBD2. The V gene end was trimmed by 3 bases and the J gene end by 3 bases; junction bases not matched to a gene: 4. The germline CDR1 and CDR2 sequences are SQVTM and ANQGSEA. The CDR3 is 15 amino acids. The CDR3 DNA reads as TGCAGCGTTGACCCGACTAGCGGGAGTACAGATACGCAGTATTTT. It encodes CSVDPTSGSTDTQYF.

The DNA of the CDR3 is TGCGCCAGCAGTGACGGCAGGGCCAACACCGGGGAGCTGTTTTTT. It specifies CASSDGRANTGELFF. The chain employs TRBV10-1 and TRBJ2-2, with D possibly being TRBD1 (5 bases). CDR1 and CDR2 (germline): WNHNN, SYGVQD (reference sequence). The germline V and J ends were trimmed by 3 bases and 2 bases, with 10 bases remaining between them. The CDR3 is 15 residues long.

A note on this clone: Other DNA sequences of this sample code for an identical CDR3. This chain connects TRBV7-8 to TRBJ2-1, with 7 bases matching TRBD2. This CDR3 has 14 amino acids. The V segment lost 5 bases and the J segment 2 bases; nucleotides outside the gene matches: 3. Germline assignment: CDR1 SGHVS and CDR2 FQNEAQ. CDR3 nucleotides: TGTGCCAGCAGCCTAAGCGGGGCCTACAATGAGCAGTTCTTC. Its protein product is CASSLSGAYNEQFF.

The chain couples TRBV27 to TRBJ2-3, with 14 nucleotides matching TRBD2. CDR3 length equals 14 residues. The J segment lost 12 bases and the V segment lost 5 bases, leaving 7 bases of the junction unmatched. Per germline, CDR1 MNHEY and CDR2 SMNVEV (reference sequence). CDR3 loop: CASSNRLAGGLQYF. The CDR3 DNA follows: TGTGCCAGCAGTAATAGACTAGCGGGAGGGTTACAGTATTTT.

CDR3 nucleotides: TGTGCCAGCAGCTCGCGGCAGGGGGGGTTTGAAAAACTGTTTTTT. This translates into CASSSRQGGFEKLFF. The chain is built from TRBV27 and TRBJ1-4; 7 positions match TRBD1. Germline lookup yields CDR1 MNHEY and CDR2 SMNVEV (reference sequence). The CDR3 length is 15 residues. With 6 bases clipped from V and 7 bases from J, the junction kept 11 bases outside the gene matches.

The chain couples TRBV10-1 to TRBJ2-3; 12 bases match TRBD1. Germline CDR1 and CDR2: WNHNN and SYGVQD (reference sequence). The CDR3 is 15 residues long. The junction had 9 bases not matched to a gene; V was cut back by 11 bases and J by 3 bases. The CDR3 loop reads CAAQPGQGATDTQYF. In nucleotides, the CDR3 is TGCGCCGCCCAACCGGGACAGGGGGCAACAGATACGCAGTATTTT.

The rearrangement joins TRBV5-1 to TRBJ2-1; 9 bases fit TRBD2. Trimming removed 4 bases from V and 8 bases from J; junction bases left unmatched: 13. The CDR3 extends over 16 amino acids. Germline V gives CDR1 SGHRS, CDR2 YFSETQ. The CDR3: CASSDGASGVVDEQFF. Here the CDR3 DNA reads TGCGCCAGCAGCGACGGGGCTAGCGGGGTAGTTGATGAGCAGTTCTTC.

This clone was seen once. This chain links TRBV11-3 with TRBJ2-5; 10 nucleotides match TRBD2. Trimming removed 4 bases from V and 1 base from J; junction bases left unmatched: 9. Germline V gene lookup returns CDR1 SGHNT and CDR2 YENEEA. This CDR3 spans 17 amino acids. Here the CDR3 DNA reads TGTGCCAGCAGCTCGAAGCGGGAGGGCCCGAGCCAAGAGACCCAGTACTTC. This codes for CASSSKREGPSQETQYF. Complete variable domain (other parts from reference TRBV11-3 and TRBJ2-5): EAGVVQSPRYKIIEKKQPVAFWCNPISGHNTLYWYLQNLGQGPELLIRYENEEAVDDSQLPKDRFSAERLKGVDSTLKIQPAELGDSAVYLCASSSKREGPSQETQYFGPGTRLLVL.

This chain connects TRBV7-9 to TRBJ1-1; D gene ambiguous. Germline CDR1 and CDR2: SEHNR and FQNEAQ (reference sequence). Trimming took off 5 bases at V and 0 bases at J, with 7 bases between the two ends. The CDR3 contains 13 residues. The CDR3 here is CASSPSLNTEAFF. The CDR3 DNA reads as TGTGCCAGCAGCCCCTCTCTGAACACTGAAGCTTTCTTT.

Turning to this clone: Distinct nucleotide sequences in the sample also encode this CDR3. The CDR3 sequence is CASSFPGPQHF. The CDR3 bases are TGTGCCAGCAGCTTTCCGGGACCTCAGCATTTT. The chain links TRBV28 to TRBJ1-5, with a possible D match to TRBD1 (5 bases). The CDR3 spans 11 residues. The V end lost 6 bases, the J end lost 13 bases, and 13 bases lay between the germline ends. Germline V gene lookup returns CDR1 MDHEN and CDR2 SYDVKM.

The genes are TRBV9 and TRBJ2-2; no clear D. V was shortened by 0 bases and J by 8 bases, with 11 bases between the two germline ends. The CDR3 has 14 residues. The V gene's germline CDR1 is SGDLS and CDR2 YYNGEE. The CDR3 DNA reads TGTGCCAGCAGCGTAGACCCAAGCCAAGGGGAGCTGTTTTTT. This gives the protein CASSVDPSQGELFF. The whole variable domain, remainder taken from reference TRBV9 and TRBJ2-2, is DSGVTQTPKHLITATGQRVTLRCSPRSGDLSVYWYQQSLDQGLQFLIQYYNGEERAKGNILERFSAQQFPDLHSELNLSSLELGDSALYFCASSVDPSQGELFFGEGSRLTVL.

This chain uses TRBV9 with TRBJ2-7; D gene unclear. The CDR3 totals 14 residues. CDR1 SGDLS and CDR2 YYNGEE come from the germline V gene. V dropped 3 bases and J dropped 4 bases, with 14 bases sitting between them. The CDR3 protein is CASSATQNQYEQYF. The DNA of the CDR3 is TGTGCCAGCAGCGCGACCCAAAACCAATACGAGCAGTACTTC.

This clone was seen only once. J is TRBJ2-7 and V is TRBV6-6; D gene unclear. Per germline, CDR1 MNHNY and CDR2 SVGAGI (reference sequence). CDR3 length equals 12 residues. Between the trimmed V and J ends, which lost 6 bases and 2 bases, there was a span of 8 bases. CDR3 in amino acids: CASSLTAYEQYF. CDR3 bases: TGTGCCAGCAGCCTGACTGCCTACGAGCAGTACTTC.

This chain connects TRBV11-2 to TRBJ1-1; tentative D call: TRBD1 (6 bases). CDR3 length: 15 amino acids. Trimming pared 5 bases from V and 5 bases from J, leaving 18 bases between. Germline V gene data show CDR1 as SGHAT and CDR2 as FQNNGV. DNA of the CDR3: TGTGCCAGCAGCCAATACTGGGGGGGGCAGACTGAAGCTTTCTTT. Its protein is CASSQYWGGQTEAFF.

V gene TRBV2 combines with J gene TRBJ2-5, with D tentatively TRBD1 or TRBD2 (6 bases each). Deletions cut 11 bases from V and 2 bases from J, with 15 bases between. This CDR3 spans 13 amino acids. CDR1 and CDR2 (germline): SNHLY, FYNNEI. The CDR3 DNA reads TGTGCCGGGGGGCTTTCTATTCAAGAGACCCAGTACTTC. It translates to CAGGLSIQETQYF.

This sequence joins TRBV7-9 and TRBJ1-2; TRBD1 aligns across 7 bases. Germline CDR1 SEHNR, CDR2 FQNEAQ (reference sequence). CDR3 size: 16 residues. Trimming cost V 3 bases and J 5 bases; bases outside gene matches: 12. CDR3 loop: CASSFGTGALWYGYTF. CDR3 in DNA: TGTGCCAGCAGCTTCGGTACAGGGGCATTGTGGTATGGCTACACCTTC.

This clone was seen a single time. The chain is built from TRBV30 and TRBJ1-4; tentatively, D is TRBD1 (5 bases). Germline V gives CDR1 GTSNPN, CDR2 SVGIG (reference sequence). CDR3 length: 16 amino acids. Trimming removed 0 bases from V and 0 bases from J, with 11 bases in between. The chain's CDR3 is CAWSVLDTSTNEKLFF. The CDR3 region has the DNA TGTGCCTGGAGTGTACTGGACACATCAACTAATGAAAAACTGTTTTTT.